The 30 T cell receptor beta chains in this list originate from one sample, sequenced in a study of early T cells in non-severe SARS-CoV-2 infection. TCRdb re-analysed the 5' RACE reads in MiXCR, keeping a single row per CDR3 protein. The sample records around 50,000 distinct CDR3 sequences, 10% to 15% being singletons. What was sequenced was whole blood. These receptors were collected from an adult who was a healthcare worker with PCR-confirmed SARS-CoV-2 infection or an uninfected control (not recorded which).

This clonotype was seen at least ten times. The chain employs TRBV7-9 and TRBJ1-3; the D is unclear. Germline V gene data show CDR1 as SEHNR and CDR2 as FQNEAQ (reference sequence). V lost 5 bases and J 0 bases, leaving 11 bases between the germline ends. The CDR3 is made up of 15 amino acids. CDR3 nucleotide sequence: TGTGCCAGCAGCCCCCGCGGCAGCTCTGGAAACACCATATATTTT. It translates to CASSPRGSSGNTIYF.

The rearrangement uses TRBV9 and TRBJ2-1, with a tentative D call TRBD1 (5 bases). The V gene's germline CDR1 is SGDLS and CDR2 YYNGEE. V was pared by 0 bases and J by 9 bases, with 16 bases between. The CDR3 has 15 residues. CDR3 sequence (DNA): TGTGCCAGCAGCGTAGCACAAGGTGGCAGGGCTGAGCAGTTCTTC. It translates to CASSVAQGGRAEQFF.

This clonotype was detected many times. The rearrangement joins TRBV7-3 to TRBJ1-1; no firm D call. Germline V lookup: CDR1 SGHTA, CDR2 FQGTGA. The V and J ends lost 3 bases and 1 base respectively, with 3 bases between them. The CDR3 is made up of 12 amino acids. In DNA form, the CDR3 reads TGTGCCAGCAGCTTCCCGAACACTGAAGCTTTCTTT. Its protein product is CASSFPNTEAFF.

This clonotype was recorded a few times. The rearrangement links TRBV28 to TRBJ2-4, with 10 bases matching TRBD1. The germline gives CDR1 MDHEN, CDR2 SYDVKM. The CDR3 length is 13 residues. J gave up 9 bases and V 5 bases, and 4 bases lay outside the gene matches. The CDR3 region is CASSLDRGSIQYF. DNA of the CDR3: TGTGCCAGCAGTCTGGACAGGGGGTCCATTCAGTACTTC. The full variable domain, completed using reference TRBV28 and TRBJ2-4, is DVKVTQSSRYLVKRTGEKVFLECVQDMDHENMFWYRQDPGLGLRLIYFSYDVKMKEKGDIPEGYSVSREKKERFSLILESASTNQTSMYLCASSLDRGSIQYFGAGTRLSVL.

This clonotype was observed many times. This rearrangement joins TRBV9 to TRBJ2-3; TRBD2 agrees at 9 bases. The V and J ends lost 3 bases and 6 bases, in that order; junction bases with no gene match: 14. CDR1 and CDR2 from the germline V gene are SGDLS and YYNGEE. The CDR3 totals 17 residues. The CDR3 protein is CASSEEGERGVTDTQYF. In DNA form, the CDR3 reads TGTGCCAGCAGCGAGGAGGGCGAGCGGGGGGTAACCGATACGCAGTATTTT. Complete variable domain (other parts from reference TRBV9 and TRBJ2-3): DSGVTQTPKHLITATGQRVTLRCSPRSGDLSVYWYQQSLDQGLQFLIQYYNGEERAKGNILERFSAQQFPDLHSELNLSSLELGDSALYFCASSEEGERGVTDTQYFGPGTRLTVL.

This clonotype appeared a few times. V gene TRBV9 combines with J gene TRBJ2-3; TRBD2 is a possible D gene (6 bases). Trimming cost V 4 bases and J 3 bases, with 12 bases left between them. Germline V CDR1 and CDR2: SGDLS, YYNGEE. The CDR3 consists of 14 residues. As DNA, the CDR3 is TGTGCCAGCAGCTTGGGACTGCATACAGATACGCAGTATTTT. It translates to CASSLGLHTDTQYF.

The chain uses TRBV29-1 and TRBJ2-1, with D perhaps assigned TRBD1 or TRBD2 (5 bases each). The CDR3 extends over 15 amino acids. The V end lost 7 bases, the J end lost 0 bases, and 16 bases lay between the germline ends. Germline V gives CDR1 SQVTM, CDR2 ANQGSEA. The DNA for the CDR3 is TGCAGCGGCAATAGGGGAACTAGCTCCTACAATGAGCAGTTCTTC. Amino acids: CSGNRGTSSYNEQFF.

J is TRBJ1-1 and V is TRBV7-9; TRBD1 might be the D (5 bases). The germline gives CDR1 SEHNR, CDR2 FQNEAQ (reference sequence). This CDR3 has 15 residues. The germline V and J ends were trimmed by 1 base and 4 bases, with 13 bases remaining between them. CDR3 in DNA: TGTGCCAGCAGCTTAGGTCCCCAGGGCGGCACTGAAGCTTTCTTT. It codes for CASSLGPQGGTEAFF.

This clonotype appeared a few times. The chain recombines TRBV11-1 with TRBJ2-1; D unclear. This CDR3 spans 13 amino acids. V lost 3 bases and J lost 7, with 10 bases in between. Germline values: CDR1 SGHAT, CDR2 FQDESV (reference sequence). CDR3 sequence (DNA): TGTGCCAGCAGCTTGAAGGTAGGAAATGAGCAGTTCTTC. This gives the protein CASSLKVGNEQFF.

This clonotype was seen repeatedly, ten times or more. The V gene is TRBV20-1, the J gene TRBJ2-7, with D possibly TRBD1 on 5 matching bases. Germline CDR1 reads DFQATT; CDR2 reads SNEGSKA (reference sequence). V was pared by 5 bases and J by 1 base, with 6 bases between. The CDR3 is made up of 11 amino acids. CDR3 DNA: TGCAGTGCTGGGGCTTCCTACGAGCAGTACTTC. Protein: CSAGASYEQYF.

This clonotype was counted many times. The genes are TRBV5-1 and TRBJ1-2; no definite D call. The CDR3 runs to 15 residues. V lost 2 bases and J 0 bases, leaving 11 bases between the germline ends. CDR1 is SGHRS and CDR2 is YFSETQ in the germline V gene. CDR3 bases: TGCGCCAGCAGCTTTGAGGCCAGGACTAACTATGGCTACACCTTC. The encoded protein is CASSFEARTNYGYTF.

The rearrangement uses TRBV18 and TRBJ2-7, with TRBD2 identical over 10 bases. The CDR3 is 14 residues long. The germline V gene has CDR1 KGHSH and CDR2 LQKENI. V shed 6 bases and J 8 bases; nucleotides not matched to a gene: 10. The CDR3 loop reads CASSPAGGLNKQYF. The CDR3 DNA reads TGTGCCAGCTCCCCAGCGGGAGGGCTGAATAAGCAGTACTTC.

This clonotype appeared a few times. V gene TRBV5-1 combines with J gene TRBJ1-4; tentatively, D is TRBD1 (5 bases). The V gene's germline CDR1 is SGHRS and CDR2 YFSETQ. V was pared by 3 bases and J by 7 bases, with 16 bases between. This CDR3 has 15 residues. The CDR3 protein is CASSWGDRGIEKLFF. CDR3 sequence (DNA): TGCGCCAGCAGCTGGGGGGACCGGGGAATTGAAAAACTGTTTTTT.

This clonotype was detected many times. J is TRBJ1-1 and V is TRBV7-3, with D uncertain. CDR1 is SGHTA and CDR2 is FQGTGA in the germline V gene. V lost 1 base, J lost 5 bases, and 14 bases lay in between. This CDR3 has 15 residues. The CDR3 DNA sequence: TGTGCCAGCAGCTTAAACGGCAGGAGGGAAACTGAAGCTTTCTTT. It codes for CASSLNGRRETEAFF.

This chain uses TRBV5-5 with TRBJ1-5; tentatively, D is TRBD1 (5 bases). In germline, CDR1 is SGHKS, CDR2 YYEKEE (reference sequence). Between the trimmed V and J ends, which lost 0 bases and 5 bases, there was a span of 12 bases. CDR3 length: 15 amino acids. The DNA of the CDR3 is TGTGCCAGCAGCTTGGTTCCCGGGGACGATCAGCCCCAGCATTTT. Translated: CASSLVPGDDQPQHF.

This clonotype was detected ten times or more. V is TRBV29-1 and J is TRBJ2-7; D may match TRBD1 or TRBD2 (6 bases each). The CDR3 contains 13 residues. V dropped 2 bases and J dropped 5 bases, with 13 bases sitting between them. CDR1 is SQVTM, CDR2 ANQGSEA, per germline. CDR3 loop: CSVERGANDEQYF. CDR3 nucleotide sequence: TGCAGCGTTGAAAGGGGGGCTAATGACGAGCAGTACTTC.

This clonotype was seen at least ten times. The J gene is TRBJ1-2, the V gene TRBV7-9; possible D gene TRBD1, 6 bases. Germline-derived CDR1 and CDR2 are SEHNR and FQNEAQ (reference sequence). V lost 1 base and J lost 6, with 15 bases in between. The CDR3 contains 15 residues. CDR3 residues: CASSLGVGGRNGYTF. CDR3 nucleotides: TGTGCCAGCAGCTTAGGAGTTGGGGGGCGGAATGGCTACACCTTC.

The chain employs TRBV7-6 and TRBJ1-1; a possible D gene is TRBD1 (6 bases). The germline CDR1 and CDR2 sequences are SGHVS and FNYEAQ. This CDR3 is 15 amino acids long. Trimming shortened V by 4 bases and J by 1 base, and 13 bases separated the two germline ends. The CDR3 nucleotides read TGTGCCAGCAGCTCCCCCGGGGGGCGGAACACTGAAGCTTTCTTT. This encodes CASSSPGGRNTEAFF.

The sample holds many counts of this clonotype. In nucleotides, the CDR3 is TGCAGCGTGCGACTGACGGATACGCAGTATTTT. Encoded protein: CSVRLTDTQYF. V is TRBV29-1 and J is TRBJ2-3; D remains unclear. With 6 bases removed from V and 6 bases from J, the gap between germline ends came to 10 bases. Germline values: CDR1 SQVTM, CDR2 ANQGSEA. This CDR3 region has 11 residues.

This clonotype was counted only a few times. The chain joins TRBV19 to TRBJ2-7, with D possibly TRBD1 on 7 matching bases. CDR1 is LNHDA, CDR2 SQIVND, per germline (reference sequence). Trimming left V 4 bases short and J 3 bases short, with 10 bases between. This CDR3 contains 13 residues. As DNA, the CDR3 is TGTGCCAGTAGTACGCGGGACAGCTACGAGCAGTACTTC. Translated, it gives CASSTRDSYEQYF.

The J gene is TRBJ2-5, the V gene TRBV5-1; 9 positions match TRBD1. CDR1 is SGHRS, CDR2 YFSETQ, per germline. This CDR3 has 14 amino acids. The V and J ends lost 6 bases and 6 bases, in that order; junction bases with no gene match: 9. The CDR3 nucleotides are TGCGCCAGCACAACCGGGACAGGGCCACAGACCCAGTACTTC. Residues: CASTTGTGPQTQYF.

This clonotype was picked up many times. DNA for the CDR3: TGTGCCAGCAGCGGCACCTCACTAGCAATTAGGAATGAGCAGTTCTTC. It translates to CASSGTSLAIRNEQFF. The gene calls are TRBV7-6 and TRBJ2-1, with D tentatively TRBD2 (6 bases). The germline CDR1 and CDR2 sequences are SGHVS and FNYEAQ. The germline V and J ends were trimmed by 5 bases and 7 bases, with 21 bases remaining between them. The CDR3 runs 16 residues.

CDR3 bases: TGTGCCAGCAGCCTTAAGGGGGTATCCACTGAAGCTTTCTTT. It yields the protein CASSLKGVSTEAFF. The J gene is TRBJ1-1, the V gene TRBV12-3 or TRBV12-4, with a weak D call TRBD1 (6 bases). This CDR3 spans 14 amino acids. V was shortened by 6 bases and J by 4 bases, with 15 bases between the two germline ends.

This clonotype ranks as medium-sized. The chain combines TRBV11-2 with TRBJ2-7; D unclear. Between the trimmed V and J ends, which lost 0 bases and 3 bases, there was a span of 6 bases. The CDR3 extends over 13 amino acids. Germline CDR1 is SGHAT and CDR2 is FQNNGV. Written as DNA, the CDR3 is TGTGCCAGCAGCTTAGATGCCGGCTACGAGCAGTACTTC. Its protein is CASSLDAGYEQYF.

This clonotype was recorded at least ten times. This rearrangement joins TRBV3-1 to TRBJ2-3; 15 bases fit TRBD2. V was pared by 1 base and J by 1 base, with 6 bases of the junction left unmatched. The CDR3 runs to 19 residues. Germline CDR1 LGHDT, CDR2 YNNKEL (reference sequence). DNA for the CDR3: TGTGCCAGCAGCCAAGGGGCGGGACTAGCGGGAGGCCGCACAGATACGCAGTATTTT. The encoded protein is CASSQGAGLAGGRTDTQYF.

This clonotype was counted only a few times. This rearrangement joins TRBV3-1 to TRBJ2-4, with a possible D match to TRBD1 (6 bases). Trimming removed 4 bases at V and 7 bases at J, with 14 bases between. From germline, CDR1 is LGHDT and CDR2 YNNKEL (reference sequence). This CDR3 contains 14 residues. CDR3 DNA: TGTGCCAGCAGCCGACGGGACACCTTTAACATTCAGTACTTC. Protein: CASSRRDTFNIQYF.

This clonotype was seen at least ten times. CDR3 residues: CASRYLAGVNNEQFF. The DNA of the CDR3 is TGTGCCAGCAGGTACCTAGCGGGGGTGAACAATGAGCAGTTCTTC. The V gene is TRBV2, the J gene TRBJ2-1; 10 bases match TRBD2. Per the germline V gene, CDR1 is SNHLY and CDR2 is FYNNEI. V was pared by 6 bases and J by 5 bases, with 7 bases of the junction left unmatched. CDR3 length equals 15 residues.

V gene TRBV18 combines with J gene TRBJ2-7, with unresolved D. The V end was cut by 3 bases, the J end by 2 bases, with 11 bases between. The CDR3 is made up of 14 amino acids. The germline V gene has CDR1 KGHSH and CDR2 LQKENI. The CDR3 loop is CASSPVSSTYEQYF. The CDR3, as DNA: TGTGCCAGCTCACCCGTTTCCTCCACCTACGAGCAGTACTTC.

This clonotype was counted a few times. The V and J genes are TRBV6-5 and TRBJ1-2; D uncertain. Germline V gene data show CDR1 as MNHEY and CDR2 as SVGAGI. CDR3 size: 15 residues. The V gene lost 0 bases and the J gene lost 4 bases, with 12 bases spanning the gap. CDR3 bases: TGTGCCAGCAGTTACTCGAGAGGCGGAGTCTATGGCTACACCTTC. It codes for CASSYSRGGVYGYTF.

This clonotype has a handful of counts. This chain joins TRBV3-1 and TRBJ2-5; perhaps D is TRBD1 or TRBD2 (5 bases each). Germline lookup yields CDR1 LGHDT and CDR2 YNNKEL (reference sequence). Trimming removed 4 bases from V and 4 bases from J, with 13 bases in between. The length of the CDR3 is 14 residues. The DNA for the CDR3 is TGTGCCAGCAGCCCAGCCGAGGGGAGAGAGACCCAGTACTTC. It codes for CASSPAEGRETQYF.